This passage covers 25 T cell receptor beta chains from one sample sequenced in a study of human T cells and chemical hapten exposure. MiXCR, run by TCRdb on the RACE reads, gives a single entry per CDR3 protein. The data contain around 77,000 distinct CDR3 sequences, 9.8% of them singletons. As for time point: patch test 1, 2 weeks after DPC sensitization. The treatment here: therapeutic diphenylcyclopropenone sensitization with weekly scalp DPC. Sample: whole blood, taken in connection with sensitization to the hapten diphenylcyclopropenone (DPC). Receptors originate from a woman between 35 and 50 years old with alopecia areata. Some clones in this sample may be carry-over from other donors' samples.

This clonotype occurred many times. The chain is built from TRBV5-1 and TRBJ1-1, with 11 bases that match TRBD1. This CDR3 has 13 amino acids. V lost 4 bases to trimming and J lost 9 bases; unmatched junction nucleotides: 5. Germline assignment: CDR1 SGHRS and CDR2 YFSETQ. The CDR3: CASSQGQGAQAFF. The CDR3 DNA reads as TGCGCCAGCAGCCAAGGACAGGGGGCACAAGCTTTCTTT.

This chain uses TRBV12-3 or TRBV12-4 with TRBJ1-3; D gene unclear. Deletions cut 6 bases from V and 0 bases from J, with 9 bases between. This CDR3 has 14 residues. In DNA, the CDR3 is TGTGCCAGCAGCACCGGCTTCTCTGGAAACACCATATATTTT. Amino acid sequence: CASSTGFSGNTIYF.

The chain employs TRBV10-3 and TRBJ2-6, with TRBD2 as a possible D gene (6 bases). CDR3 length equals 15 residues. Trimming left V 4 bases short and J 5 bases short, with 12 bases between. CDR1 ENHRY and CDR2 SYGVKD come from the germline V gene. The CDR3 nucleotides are TGTGCCATCAGTGTAGGAGGGAGTCGGGCCAACGTCCTGACTTTC. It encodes CAISVGGSRANVLTF.

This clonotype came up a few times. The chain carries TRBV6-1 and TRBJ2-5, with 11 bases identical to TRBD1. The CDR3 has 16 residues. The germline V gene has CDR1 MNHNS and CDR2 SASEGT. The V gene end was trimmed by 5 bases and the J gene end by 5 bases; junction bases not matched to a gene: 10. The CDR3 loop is CASSPRGQGARETQYF. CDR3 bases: TGTGCCAGCAGTCCACGAGGACAGGGGGCGCGGGAGACCCAGTACTTC.

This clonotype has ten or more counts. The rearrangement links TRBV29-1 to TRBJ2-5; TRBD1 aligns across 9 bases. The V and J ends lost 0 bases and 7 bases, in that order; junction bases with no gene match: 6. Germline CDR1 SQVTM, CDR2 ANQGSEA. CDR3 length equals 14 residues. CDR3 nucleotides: TGCAGCGTTGAAGAGGGGGGACAGGGTACGACCCAGTACTTC. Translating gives CSVEEGGQGTTQYF. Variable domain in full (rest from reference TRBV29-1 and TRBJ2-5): SAVISQKPSRDICQRGTSLTIQCQVDSQVTMMFWYRQQPGQSLTLIATANQGSEATYESGFVIDKFPISRPNLTFSTLTVSNMSPEDSSIYLCSVEEGGQGTTQYFGPGTRLLVL.

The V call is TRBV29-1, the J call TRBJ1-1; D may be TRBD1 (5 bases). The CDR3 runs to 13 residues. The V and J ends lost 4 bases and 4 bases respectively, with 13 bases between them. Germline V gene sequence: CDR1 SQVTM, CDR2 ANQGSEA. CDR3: CSVVEGRSTEAFF. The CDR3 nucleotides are TGCAGCGTTGTAGAGGGACGTAGCACTGAAGCTTTCTTT.

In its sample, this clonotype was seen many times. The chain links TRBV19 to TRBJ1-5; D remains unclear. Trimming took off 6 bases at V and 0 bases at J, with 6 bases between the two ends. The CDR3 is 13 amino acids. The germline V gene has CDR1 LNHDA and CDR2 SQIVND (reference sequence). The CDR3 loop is CASRTYSNQPQHF. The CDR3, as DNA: TGTGCCAGTAGGACTTATAGCAATCAGCCCCAGCATTTT.

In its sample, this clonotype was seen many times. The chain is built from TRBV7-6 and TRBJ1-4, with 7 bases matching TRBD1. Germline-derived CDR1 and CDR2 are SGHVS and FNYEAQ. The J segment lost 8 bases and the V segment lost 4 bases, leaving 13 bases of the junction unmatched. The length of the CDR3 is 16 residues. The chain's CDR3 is CASSWGTTGIGEKLFF. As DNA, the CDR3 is TGTGCCAGCAGCTGGGGGACGACAGGGATTGGAGAAAAACTGTTTTTT.

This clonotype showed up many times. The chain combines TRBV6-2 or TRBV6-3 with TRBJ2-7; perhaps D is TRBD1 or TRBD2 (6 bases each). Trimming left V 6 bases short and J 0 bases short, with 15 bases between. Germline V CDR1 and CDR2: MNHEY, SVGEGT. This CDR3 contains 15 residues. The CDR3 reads CASRDPQGLSYEQYF. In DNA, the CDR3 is TGTGCCAGCAGAGACCCACAGGGACTCTCCTACGAGCAGTACTTC.

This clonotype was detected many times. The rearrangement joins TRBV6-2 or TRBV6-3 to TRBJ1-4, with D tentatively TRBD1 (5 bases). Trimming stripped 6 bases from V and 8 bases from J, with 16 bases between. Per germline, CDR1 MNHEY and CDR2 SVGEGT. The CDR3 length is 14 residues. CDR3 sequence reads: CASRPGGVREKLFF. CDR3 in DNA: TGTGCCAGCAGACCCGGAGGGGTACGAGAAAAACTGTTTTTT.

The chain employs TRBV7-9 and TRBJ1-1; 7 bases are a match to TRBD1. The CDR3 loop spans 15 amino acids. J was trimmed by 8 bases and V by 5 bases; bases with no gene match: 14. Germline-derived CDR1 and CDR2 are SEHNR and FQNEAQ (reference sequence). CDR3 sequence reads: CASSLYITGDGEAFF. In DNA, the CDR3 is TGTGCCAGCAGCCTCTATATTACAGGGGACGGGGAAGCTTTCTTT.

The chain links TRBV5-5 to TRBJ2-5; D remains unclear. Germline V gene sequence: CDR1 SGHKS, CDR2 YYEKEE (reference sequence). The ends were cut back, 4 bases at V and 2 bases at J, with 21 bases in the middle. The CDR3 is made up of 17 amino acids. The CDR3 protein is CASSPAKREPIQETQYF. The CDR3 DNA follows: TGTGCCAGCAGCCCCGCGAAGCGCGAACCGATACAAGAGACCCAGTACTTC. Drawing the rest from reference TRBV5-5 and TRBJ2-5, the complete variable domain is DAGVTQSPTHLIKTRGQQVTLRCSPISGHKSVSWYQQVLGQGPQFIFQYYEKEERGRGNFPDRFSARQFPNYSSELNVNALLLGDSALYLCASSPAKREPIQETQYFGPGTRLLVL.

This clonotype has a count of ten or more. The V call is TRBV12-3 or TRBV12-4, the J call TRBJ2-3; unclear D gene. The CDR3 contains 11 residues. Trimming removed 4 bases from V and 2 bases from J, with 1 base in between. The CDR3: CASSYTDTQYF. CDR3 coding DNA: TGTGCCAGCAGTTACACAGATACGCAGTATTTT.

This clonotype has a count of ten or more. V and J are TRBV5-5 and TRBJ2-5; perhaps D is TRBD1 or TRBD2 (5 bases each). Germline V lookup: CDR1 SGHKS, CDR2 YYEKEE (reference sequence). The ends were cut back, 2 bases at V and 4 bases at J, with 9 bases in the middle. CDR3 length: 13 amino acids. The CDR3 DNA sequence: TGTGCCAGCAGCTTAGGGACCGGAGAGACCCAGTACTTC. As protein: CASSLGTGETQYF.

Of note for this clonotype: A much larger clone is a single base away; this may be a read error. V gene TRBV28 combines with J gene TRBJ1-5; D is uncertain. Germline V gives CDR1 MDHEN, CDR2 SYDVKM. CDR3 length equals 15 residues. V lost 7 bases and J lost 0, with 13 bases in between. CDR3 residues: CASTFEIYSNQPQHF. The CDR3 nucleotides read TGTGCCAGCACCTTCGAGATCTATAGCAATCAGCCCCAGCATTTT. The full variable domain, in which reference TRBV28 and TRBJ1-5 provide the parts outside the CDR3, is DVKVTQSSRYLVKRTGEKVFLECVQDMDHENMFWYRQDPGLGLRLIYFSYDVKMKEKGDIPEGYSVSREKKERFSLILESASTNQTSMYLCASTFEIYSNQPQHFGDGTRLSIL.

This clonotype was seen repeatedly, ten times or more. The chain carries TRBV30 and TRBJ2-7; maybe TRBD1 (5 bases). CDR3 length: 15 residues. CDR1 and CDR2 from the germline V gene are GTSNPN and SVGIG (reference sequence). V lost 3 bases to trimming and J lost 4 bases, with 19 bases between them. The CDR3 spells CAWRGRTSQVYEQYF. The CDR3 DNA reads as TGTGCCTGGAGAGGGCGGACAAGCCAGGTTTACGAGCAGTACTTC. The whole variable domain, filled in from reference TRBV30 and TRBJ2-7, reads SQTIHQWPATLVQPVGSPLSLECTVEGTSNPNLYWYRQAAGRGLQLLFYSVGIGQISSEVPQNLSASRPQDRQFILSSKKLLLSDSGFYLCAWRGRTSQVYEQYFGPGTRLTVT.

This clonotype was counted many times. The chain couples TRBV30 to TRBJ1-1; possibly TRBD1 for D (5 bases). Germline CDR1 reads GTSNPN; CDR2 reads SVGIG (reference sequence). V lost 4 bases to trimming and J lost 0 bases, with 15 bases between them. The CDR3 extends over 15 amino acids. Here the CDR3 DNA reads TGTGCCTGGACCCGAGACAGCTACTTGAACACTGAAGCTTTCTTT. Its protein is CAWTRDSYLNTEAFF.

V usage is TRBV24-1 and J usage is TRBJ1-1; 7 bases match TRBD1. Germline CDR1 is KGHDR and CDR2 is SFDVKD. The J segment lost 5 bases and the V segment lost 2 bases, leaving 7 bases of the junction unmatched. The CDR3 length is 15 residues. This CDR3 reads CATSDSGQLRTEAFF. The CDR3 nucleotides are TGTGCCACCAGTGATTCGGGACAGCTTAGGACTGAAGCTTTCTTT.

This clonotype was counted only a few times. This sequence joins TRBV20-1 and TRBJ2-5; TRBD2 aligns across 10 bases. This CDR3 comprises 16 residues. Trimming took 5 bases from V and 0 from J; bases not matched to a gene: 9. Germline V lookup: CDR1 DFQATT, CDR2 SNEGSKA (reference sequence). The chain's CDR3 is CSAELAGGLYQETQYF. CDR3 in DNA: TGCAGTGCTGAATTAGCGGGGGGCCTGTACCAAGAGACCCAGTACTTC.

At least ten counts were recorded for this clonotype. CDR3 sequence: CASSPLPGGRNTEAFF. CDR3 bases: TGTGCCAGCAGCCCCTTACCCGGGGGGCGGAACACTGAAGCTTTCTTT. The chain is built from TRBV11-2 and TRBJ1-1, with D perhaps matching TRBD1 (6 bases). The CDR3 is made up of 16 amino acids. Trimming stripped 5 bases from V and 1 base from J, with 17 bases between. Per the germline V gene, CDR1 is SGHAT and CDR2 is FQNNGV.

The chain's CDR3 is CASSEAKKGLAGGNTGELFF. In nucleotides, the CDR3 is TGTGCCAGCAGTGAAGCTAAGAAAGGACTAGCGGGGGGAAACACCGGGGAGCTGTTTTTT. The chain carries TRBV6-1 and TRBJ2-2, with 14 bases matching TRBD2. Losses at the gene ends were 0 bases for V and 2 bases for J; bases not matched to a gene: 8. This CDR3 contains 20 residues. Germline CDR1 and CDR2: MNHNS and SASEGT.

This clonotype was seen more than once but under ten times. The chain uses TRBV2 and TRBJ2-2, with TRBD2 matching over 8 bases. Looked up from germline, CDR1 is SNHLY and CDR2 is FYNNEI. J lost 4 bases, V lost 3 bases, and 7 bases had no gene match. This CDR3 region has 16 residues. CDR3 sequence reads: CASSDALAGLTGELFF. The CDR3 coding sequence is TGTGCCAGCAGTGACGCGCTAGCGGGCCTCACCGGGGAGCTGTTTTTT.

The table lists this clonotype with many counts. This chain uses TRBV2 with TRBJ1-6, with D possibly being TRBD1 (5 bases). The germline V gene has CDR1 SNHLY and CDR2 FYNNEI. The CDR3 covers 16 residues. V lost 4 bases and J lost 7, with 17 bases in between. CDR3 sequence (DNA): TGTGCCAGCAGTGTCGGCTGGGACCCCAGAAATTCACCCCTCCACTTT. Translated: CASSVGWDPRNSPLHF.

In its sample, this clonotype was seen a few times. CDR3 amino acids: CASSPREVGKNIQYF. CDR3 nucleotide sequence: TGTGCCAGCAGCCCAAGGGAAGTCGGCAAAAACATTCAGTACTTC. The chain is built from TRBV7-8 and TRBJ2-4, with D unresolved. The germline V gene encodes CDR1 SGHVS and CDR2 FQNEAQ. The CDR3 length is 15 residues. Between the trimmed V and J ends, which lost 5 bases and 3 bases, there was a span of 14 bases.

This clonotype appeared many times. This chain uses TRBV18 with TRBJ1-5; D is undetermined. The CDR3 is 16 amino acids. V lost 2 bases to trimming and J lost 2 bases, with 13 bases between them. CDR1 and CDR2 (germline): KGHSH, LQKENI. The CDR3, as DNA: TGTGCCAGCTCACCAGGCGGAGGAGTTCGCAATCAGCCCCAGCATTTT. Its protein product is CASSPGGGVRNQPQHF. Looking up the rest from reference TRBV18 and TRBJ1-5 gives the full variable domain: NAGVMQNPRHLVRRRGQEARLRCSPMKGHSHVYWYRQLPEEGLKFMVYLQKENIIDESGMPKERFSAEFPKEGPSILRIQQVVRGDSAAYFCASSPGGGVRNQPQHFGDGTRLSIL.